This T cell receptor beta chain was identified in a study of response to subunit inactivated influenza vaccine. TCRdb reprocessed the RT-PCR reads via MiXCR and lists one record per CDR3 protein. The sample has fewer than 600,000 distinct CDR3 sequences; approximately 7.2% are singletons. CDR1 is ENHRY, CDR2 SYGVKD, per germline. The CDR3 is 13 amino acids. The V end lost 6 bases, the J end lost 8 bases, and 16 bases lay between the germline ends. This clonotype turned up a few times. The TCR originated in a man between 50 and 69 years old who received an inactivated influenza vaccine. The chain couples TRBV10-3 to TRBJ1-2; D may be TRBD1 (6 bases). The sequencing here drew on PBMCs from blood, taken around 2 years after vaccination. CDR3 loop: CAIRDSLEGGYTF. The CDR3 DNA sequence: TGTGCCATCAGGGACAGCCTAGAGGGCGGCTACACCTTC.